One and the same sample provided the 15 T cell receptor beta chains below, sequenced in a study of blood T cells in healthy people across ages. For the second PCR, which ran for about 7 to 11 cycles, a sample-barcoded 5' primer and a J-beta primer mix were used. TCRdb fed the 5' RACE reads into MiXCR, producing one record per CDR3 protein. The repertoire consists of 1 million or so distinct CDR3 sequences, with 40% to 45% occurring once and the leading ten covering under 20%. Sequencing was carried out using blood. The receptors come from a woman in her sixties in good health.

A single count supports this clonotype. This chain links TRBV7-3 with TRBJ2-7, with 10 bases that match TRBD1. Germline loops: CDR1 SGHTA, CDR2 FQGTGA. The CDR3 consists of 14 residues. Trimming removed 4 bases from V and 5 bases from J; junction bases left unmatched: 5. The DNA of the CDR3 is TGTGCCAGCAGCTCCGGGACAGGGGCTGACGAGCAGTACTTC. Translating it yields CASSSGTGADEQYF.

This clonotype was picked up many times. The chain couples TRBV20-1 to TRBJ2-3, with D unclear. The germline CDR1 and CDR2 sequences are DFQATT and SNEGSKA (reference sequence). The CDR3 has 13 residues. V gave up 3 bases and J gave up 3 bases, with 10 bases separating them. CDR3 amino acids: CSARILPTDTQYF. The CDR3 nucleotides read TGCAGTGCTAGGATCCTACCGACAGATACGCAGTATTTT.

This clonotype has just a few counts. CDR3 protein: CASSGDRGDTDTQYF. The CDR3 DNA follows: TGCGCCAGCAGTGGGGACAGGGGGGATACAGATACGCAGTATTTT. The V call is TRBV10-1, the J call TRBJ2-3; TRBD1 matches at 11 bases. J lost 3 bases, V lost 4 bases, and 3 bases had no gene match. This CDR3 contains 15 residues. Germline lookup yields CDR1 WNHNN and CDR2 SYGVQD (reference sequence).

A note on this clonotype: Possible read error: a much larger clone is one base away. CDR3: CASSGDLYNEQYF. The CDR3 DNA sequence: TGTGCCAGCAGTGGTGATCTTTACAATGAGCAGTACTTC. This sequence joins TRBV6-6 and TRBJ2-5; D not certain. The germline V gene encodes CDR1 MNHNY and CDR2 SVGAGI (reference sequence). Trimming left V 5 bases short and J 11 bases short, with 18 bases between. This CDR3 has 13 amino acids.

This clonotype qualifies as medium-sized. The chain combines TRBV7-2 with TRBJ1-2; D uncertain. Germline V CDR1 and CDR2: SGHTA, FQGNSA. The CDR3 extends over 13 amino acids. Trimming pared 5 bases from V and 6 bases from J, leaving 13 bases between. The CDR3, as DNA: TGTGCCAGCAGCCCTGGACCTCCTAATGGCTACACCTTC. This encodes CASSPGPPNGYTF.

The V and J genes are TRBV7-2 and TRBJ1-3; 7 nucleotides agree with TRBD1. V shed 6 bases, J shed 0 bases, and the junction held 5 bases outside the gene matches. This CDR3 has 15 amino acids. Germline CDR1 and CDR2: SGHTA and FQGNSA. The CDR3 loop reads CASSFDRVSGNTIYF. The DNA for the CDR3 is TGTGCCAGCAGTTTCGACAGGGTCTCTGGAAACACCATATATTTT. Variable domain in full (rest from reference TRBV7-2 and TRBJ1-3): GAGVSQSPSNKVTEKGKDVELRCDPISGHTALYWYRQSLGQGLEFLIYFQGNSAPDKSGLPSDRFSAERTGGSVSTLTIQRTQQEDSAVYLCASSFDRVSGNTIYFGEGSWLTVV.

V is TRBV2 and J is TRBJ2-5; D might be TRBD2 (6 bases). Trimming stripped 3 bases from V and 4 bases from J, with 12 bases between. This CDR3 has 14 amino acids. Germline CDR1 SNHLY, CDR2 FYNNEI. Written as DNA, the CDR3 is TGTGCCAGCAGTGATACAGCGGGTCGAGAGACCCAGTACTTC. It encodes CASSDTAGRETQYF.

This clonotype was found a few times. In DNA, the CDR3 is TGTGCCAGCTTGGGACTAGCGGGAAACGAGCAGTACTTC. Its translation is CASLGLAGNEQYF. This rearrangement joins TRBV6-1 to TRBJ2-5; 13 bases line up with TRBD2. The J call may be incorrect, as the DNA end agrees better with TRBJ2-7. Germline-derived CDR1 and CDR2 are MNHNS and SASEGT. The CDR3 sequence is 13 residues long.

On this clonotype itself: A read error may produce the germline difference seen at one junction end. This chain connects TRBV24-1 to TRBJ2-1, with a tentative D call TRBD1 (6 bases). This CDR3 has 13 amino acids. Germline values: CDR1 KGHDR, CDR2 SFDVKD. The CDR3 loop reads CATSDLGDNGQFF. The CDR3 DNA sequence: TGTGCCACCAGTGATTTGGGGGACAATGGGCAGTTCTTC.

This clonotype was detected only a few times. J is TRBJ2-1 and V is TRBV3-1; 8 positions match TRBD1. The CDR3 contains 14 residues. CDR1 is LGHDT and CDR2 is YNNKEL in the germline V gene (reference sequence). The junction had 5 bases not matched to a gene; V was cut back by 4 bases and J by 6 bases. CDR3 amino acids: CASSPKDRVNEQFF. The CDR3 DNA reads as TGTGCCAGCAGCCCCAAGGACAGGGTCAATGAGCAGTTCTTC.

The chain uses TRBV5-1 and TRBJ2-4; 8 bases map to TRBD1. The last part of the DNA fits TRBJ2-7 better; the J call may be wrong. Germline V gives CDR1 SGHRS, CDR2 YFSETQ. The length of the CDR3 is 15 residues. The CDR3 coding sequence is TGCGCCAGCAGCTCGAGGGACAGGCTGGCCTACGAGCAGTACTTC. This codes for CASSSRDRLAYEQYF.

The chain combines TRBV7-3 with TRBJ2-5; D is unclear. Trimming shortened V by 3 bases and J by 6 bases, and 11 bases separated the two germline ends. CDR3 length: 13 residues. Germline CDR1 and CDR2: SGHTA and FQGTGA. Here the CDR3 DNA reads TGTGCCAGCAGCTTGAAGGGTCGAAAGACCCAGTACTTC. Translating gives CASSLKGRKTQYF.

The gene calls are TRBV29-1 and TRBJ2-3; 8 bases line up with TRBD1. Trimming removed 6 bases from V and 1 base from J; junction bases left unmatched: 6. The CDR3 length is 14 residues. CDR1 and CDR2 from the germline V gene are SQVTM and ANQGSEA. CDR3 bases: TGCAGCGTAGGACAGGGTTTTGGCACAGATACGCAGTATTTT. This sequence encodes CSVGQGFGTDTQYF.

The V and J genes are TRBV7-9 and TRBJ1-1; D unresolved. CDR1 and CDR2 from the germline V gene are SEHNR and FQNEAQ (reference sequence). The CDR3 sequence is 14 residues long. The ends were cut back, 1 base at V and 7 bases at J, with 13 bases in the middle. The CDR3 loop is CASSLVDGRHEAFF. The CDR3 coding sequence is TGTGCCAGCAGCTTAGTTGACGGGAGGCATGAAGCTTTCTTT.

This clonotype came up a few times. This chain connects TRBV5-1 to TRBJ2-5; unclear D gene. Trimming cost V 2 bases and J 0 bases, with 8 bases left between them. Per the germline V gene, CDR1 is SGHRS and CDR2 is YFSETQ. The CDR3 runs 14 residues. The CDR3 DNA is TGCGCCAGCAGCTTACCCGACAACCAAGAGACCCAGTACTTC. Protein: CASSLPDNQETQYF.